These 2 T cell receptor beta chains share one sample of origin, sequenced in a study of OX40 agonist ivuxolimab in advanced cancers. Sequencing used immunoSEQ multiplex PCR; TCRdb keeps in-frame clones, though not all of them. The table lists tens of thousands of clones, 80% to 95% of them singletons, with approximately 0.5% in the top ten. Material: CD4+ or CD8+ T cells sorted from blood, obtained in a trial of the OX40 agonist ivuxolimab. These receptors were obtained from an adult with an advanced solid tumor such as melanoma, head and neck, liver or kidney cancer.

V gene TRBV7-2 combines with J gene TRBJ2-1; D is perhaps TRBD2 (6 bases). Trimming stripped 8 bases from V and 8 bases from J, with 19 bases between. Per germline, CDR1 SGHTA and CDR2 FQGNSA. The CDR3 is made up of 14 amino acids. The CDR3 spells CASGEGTPPHEQFF. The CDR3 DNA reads TGTGCCAGCGGAGAAGGGACTCCGCCGCATGAGCAGTTCTTC.

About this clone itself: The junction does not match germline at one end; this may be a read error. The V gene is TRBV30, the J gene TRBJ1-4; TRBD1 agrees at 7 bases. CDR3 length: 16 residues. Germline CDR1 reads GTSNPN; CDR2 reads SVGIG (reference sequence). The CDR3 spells CARRGGSGTEKEKLFF. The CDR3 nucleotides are TGTGCCCGGAGGGGAGGGTCCGGGACAGAAAAAGAAAAACTGTTTTTT.